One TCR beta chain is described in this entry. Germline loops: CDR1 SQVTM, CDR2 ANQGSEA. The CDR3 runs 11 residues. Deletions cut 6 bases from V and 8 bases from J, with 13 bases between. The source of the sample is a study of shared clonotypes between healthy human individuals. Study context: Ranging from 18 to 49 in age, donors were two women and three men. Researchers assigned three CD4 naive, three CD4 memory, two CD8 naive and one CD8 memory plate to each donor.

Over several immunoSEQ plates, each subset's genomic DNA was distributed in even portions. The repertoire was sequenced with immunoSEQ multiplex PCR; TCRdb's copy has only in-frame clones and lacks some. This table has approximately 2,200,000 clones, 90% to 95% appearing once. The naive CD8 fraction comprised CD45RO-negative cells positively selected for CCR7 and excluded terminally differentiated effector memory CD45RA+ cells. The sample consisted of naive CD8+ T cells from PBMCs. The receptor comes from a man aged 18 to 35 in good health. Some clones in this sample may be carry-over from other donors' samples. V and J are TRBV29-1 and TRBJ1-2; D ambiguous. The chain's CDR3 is CSVVLASGYTF. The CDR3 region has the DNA TGCAGCGTAGTCTTAGCGAGCGGCTACACCTTC.